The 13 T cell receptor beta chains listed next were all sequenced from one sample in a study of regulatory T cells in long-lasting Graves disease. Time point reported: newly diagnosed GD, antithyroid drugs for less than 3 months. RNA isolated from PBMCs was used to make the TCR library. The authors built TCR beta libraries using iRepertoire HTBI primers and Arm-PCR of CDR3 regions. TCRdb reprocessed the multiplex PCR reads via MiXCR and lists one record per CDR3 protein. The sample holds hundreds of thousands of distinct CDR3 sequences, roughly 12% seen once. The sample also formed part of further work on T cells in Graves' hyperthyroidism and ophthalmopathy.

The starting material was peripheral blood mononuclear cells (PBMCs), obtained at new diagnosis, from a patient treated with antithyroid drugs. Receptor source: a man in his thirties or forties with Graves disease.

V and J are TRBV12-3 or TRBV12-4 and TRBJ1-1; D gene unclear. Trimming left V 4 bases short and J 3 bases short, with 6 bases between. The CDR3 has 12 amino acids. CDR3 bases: TGTGCCAGCAGTTCGGCACACACTGAAGCTTTCTTT. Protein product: CASSSAHTEAFF.

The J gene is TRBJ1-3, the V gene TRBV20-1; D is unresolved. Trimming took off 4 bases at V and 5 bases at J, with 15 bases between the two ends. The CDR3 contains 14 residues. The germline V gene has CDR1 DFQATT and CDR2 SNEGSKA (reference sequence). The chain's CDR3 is CSATPRGTRNTIYF. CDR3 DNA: TGCAGTGCTACCCCTCGGGGTACTCGAAACACCATATATTTT.

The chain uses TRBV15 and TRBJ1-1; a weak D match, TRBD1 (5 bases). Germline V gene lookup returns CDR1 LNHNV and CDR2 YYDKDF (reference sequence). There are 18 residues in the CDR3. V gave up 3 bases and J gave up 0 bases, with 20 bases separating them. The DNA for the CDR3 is TGTGCCACCAGCAGTCTTAGTATCCCTGGGGCCTTGAACACTGAAGCTTTCTTT. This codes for CATSSLSIPGALNTEAFF.

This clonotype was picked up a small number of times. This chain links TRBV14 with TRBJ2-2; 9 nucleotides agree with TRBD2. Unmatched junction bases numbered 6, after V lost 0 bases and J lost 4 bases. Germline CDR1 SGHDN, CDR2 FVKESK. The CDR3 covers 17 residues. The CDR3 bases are TGTGCCAGCAGCCAAGATTACGGACTAGCGAGCACCGGGGAGCTGTTTTTT. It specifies CASSQDYGLASTGELFF.

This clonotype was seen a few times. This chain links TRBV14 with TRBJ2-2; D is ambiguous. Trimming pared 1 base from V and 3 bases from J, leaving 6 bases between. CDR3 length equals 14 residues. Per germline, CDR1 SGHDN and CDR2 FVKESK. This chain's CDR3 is CASSQARYTGELFF. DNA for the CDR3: TGTGCCAGCAGCCAAGCCCGATACACCGGGGAGCTGTTTTTT.

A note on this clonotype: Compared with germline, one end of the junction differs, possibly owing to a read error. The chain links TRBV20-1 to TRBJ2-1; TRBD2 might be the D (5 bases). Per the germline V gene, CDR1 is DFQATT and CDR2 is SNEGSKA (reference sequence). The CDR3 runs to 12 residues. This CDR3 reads CSANLGLLDQIF. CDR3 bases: TGCAGTGCTAACCTGGGCCTACTAGATCAGATCTTC.

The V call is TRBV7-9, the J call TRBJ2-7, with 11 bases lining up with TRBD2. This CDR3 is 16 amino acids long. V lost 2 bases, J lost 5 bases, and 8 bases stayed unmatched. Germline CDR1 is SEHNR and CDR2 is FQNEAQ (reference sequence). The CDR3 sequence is CASSLYPGLAVNEQYF. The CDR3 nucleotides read TGTGCCAGCAGCTTATACCCGGGACTAGCGGTTAACGAGCAGTACTTC.

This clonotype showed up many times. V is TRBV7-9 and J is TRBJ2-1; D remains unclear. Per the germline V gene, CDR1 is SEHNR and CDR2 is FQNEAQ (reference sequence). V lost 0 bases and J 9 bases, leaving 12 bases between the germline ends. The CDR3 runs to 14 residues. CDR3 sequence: CASSLARPHLEQFF. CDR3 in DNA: TGTGCCAGCAGCTTAGCAAGGCCCCACCTTGAGCAGTTCTTC.

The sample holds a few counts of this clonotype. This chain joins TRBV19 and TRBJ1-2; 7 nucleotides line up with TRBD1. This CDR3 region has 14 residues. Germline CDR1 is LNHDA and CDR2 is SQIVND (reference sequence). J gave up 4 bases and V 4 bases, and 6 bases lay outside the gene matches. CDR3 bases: TGTGCCAGTAGTAGGACAGGTTACGGCTATGGCTACACCTTC. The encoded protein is CASSRTGYGYGYTF.

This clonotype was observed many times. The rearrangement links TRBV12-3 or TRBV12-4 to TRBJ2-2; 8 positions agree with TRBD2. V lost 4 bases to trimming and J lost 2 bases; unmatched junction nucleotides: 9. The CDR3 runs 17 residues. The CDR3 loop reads CASSSRGGGLNTGELFF. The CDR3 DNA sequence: TGTGCCAGCAGTTCCCGGGGGGGGGGGCTTAACACCGGGGAGCTGTTTTTT.

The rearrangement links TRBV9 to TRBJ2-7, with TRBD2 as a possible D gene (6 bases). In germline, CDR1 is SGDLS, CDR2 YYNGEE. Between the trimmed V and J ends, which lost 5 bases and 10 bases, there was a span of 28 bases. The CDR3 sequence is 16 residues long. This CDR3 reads CASSDPPSSDQGKQYF. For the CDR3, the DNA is TGTGCCAGCAGTGACCCCCCATCTAGCGACCAAGGGAAACAGTACTTC.

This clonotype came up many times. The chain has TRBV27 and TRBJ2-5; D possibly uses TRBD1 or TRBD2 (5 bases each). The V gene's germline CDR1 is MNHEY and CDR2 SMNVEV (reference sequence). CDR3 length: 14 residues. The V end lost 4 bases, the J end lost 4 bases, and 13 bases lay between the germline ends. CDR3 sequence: CASSSLGAGETQYF. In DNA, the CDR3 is TGTGCCAGCAGTTCCCTCGGGGCCGGAGAGACCCAGTACTTC.

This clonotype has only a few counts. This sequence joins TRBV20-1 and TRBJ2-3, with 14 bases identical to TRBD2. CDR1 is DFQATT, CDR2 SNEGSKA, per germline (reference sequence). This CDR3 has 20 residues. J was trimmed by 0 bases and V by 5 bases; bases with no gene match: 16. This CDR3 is CSALDGGTSGRRASTDTQYF. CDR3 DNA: TGCAGTGCTTTAGATGGCGGGACTAGCGGGAGAAGGGCTAGCACAGATACGCAGTATTTT.